This T cell receptor (beta chain) appears in the sequencing data of a study of blood T cell repertoires in COVID-19. Study information: The analysed material was cDNA or gDNA that came from T cells, B-cell-depleted T cells, or PBMCs.

As handled by the study authors: Researchers report that nucleated cell counts were estimated from reference gene primer amplification. Sequenced by immunoSEQ multiplex PCR; TCRdb stores in-frame clones only, minus some. The V and J calls and clone size come from that table; D and trimming were worked out from the DNA. The sample lists 250,000 or so clones, around 89% occurring once. Individuals aged 18 to 89 years were recruited from about two dozen US areas. Categorization into cohorts depended on clinical history that participants reported. The TCR comes from a man aged 50 to 59 who had been exposed to COVID-19. The sample comprised PBMCs or T cells enriched from blood (not recorded which).

The CDR3 loop reads CASSQGSREWENTIYF. CDR3 DNA sequence: TGCGCCAGCAGCCAAGGTTCTAGGGAGTGGGAAAACACCATATATTTT. This chain links TRBV4-1 with TRBJ1-3; D is uncertain. The V end lost 1 base, the J end lost 6 bases, and 16 bases lay between the germline ends. Germline CDR1 reads MGHRA; CDR2 reads YSYEKL. This CDR3 spans 16 amino acids.